A single sample gave rise to the 21 T cell receptor beta chains below, sequenced in a study of immune heterogeneity within non-small cell lung tumors. The authors used about 600 ng of bulk tumor genomic DNA per sample as template. In surgery, several biopsies were collected from each primary tumor at widely spaced sites. The study enrolled patients with untreated, newly diagnosed non-small cell lung cancer who underwent curative surgery. TCR beta CDR3 regions came from multiplex PCR with 32 forward V and 13 reverse J primers. Each CDR3 protein is one row after TCRdb ran MiXCR on the multiplex PCR reads. Of over 8,500 distinct CDR3 sequences in the sample, about 25% were seen once. Sequenced material: lung tumor tissue. The receptors shown here come from a man in his fifties with non-small cell lung cancer.

This clonotype was seen a handful of times. This chain links TRBV4-1 with TRBJ2-1; D gene uncertain. Trimming pared 2 bases from V and 6 bases from J, leaving 11 bases between. Germline values: CDR1 MGHRA, CDR2 YSYEKL. CDR3 size: 14 residues. The DNA for the CDR3 is TGCGCCAGCAGCCAAATCTCCTTCCCCAATGAGCAGTTCTTC. Its translation is CASSQISFPNEQFF.

A note on this clonotype: A much more abundant neighbour one base away suggests this may be a read error. This sequence joins TRBV6-4 and TRBJ2-1, with D possibly matching TRBD2 (5 bases). The CDR3 is 12 amino acids. CDR1 MRHNA and CDR2 SNTAGT come from the germline V gene. The CDR3 DNA is TGTGCCAGCAGTGAAGACTACAATCAGCAGTTCTTC. Protein sequence: CASSEDYNQQFF.

CDR3 protein: CASSSPLLGETQYF. DNA for the CDR3: TGTGCCAGCAGCTCACCCCTCCTCGGGGAGACCCAGTACTTC. The V and J genes are TRBV7-6 and TRBJ2-5; D is uncertain. This CDR3 comprises 14 residues. Germline-derived CDR1 and CDR2 are SGHVS and FNYEAQ. Trimming stripped 4 bases from V and 5 bases from J, with 14 bases between. The full variable domain, rest sourced from reference TRBV7-6 and TRBJ2-5, is GAGVSQSPRYKVTKRGQDVALRCDPISGHVSLYWYRQALGQGPEFLTYFNYEAQQDKSGLPNDRFSAERPEGSISTLTIQRTEQRDSAMYRCASSSPLLGETQYFGPGTRLLVL.

Many counts were recorded for this clonotype. V gene TRBV5-1 combines with J gene TRBJ1-3, with D unresolved. The germline V and J ends were trimmed by 4 bases and 6 bases, with 14 bases remaining between them. Germline CDR1 and CDR2: SGHRS and YFSETQ. CDR3 length equals 14 residues. The CDR3 loop reads CASSPSLWANTIYF. CDR3 sequence (DNA): TGCGCCAGCAGCCCCAGTTTGTGGGCAAACACCATATATTTT.

This clonotype has ten or more counts. This chain joins TRBV6-1 and TRBJ1-4; unclear D gene. The V gene's germline CDR1 is MNHNS and CDR2 SASEGT. The V end was cut by 7 bases, the J end by 7 bases, with 13 bases between. The length of the CDR3 is 13 residues. CDR3 nucleotide sequence: TGTGCCAGCAAAGATCGGATTGGTGAAAAACTGTTTTTT. Its protein product is CASKDRIGEKLFF.

This clonotype was seen once. A clone one base away is much larger, so this may be a read error. CDR3 nucleotides: TGTGCCAGCGGTTCTGGACTAGCGGGAGCCCGCAACGGGGAGCTGTTTTTT. Translating gives CASGSGLAGARNGELFF. This sequence joins TRBV2 and TRBJ2-2, with 13 bases lining up with TRBD2. The CDR3 loop spans 17 amino acids. Germline CDR1 is SNHLY and CDR2 is FYNNEI. Trimming cost V 8 bases and J 7 bases; bases outside gene matches: 13.

There are many counts of this clonotype. This chain links TRBV19 with TRBJ2-2, with 13 nucleotides matching TRBD2. Trimming at V came to 6 bases and at J to 4 bases, leaving 2 bases not matched to a gene. The CDR3 loop spans 15 amino acids. Germline V CDR1 and CDR2: LNHDA, SQIVND (reference sequence). The CDR3 sequence is CASSGLAGATGELFF. CDR3 coding DNA: TGTGCCAGTAGCGGACTAGCGGGGGCCACCGGGGAGCTGTTTTTT.

This clonotype was recorded many times. This chain joins TRBV19 and TRBJ1-5; no clear D gene. Trimming took off 4 bases at V and 7 bases at J, with 11 bases between the two ends. The length of the CDR3 is 13 residues. The germline CDR1 and CDR2 sequences are LNHDA and SQIVND (reference sequence). The CDR3 sequence is CASSTLGNQPQHF. Written as DNA, the CDR3 is TGTGCCAGTAGTACCCTGGGAAACCAGCCCCAGCATTTT.

This clonotype has ten or more counts. The chain joins TRBV3-1 to TRBJ1-6; 7 nucleotides line up with TRBD1. V shed 0 bases and J 9 bases; nucleotides not matched to a gene: 8. Germline CDR1 reads LGHDT; CDR2 reads YNNKEL (reference sequence). The CDR3 is made up of 16 amino acids. Here the CDR3 reads CASSQEKGTVSSPLHF. DNA for the CDR3: TGTGCCAGCAGCCAAGAGAAGGGGACAGTATCTTCACCCCTCCACTTT. The variable domain in full, completed from reference TRBV3-1 and TRBJ1-6, reads DTAVSQTPKYLVTQMGNDKSIKCEQNLGHDTMYWYKQDSKKFLKIMFSYNNKELIINETVPNRFSPKSPDKAHLNLHINSLELGDSAVYFCASSQEKGTVSSPLHFGNGTRLTVT.

This clonotype was counted only a few times. Germline is not matched at one junction end, which may reflect a read error. The rearrangement links TRBV19 to TRBJ1-5; no reliable D call. From germline, CDR1 is LNHDA and CDR2 SQIVND (reference sequence). The CDR3 is made up of 12 amino acids. In DNA form, the CDR3 reads TGTGCCATTAGTGTGAGGGAAGGGCCCCAGCATTTT. Amino acids: CAISVREGPQHF.

As to this clonotype: A read error may be the cause here, since a much bigger clone is one base away. The chain uses TRBV10-3 and TRBJ1-2; the D gene is possibly TRBD1 (5 bases). V was cut by 2 bases and J by 3 bases, with 13 bases left in between. The CDR3 covers 15 residues. From germline, CDR1 is ENHRY and CDR2 SYGVKD. CDR3 loop: CAISEPGRYDYGYTF. CDR3 coding DNA: TGTGCCATCAGTGAGCCGGGACGGTACGACTATGGCTACACCTTC.

This clonotype was observed many times. This chain connects TRBV2 to TRBJ1-1; D is unclear. The V and J ends lost 1 base and 6 bases respectively, with 3 bases between them. CDR3 length: 11 amino acids. Germline V CDR1 and CDR2: SNHLY, FYNNEI. The CDR3 sequence: CASSEEAEAFF. CDR3 DNA: TGTGCCAGCAGTGAAGAGGCTGAAGCTTTCTTT. Full variable domain (rest looked up from reference TRBV2 and TRBJ1-1): EPEVTQTPSHQVTQMGQEVILRCVPISNHLYFYWYRQILGQKVEFLVSFYNNEISEKSEIFDDQFSVERPDGSNFTLKIRSTKLEDSAMYFCASSEEAEAFFGQGTRLTVV.

This clonotype is labeled as medium-sized. The CDR3 coding sequence is TGTGCCAGCTCCGACTACGAGCAGTACTTC. It translates to CASSDYEQYF. The chain carries TRBV6-4 and TRBJ2-7; D not resolved. This CDR3 contains 10 residues. Looked up from germline, CDR1 is MRHNA and CDR2 is SNTAGT. V was trimmed by 8 bases and J by 3 bases, leaving 5 bases between them.

This clonotype was found once. The chain couples TRBV9 to TRBJ2-2; 13 positions match TRBD2. The V gene end was trimmed by 4 bases and the J gene end by 8 bases; junction bases not matched to a gene: 11. Germline loops: CDR1 SGDLS, CDR2 YYNGEE. The CDR3 runs to 17 residues. The CDR3: CASSPQTSGGSTGELFF. In DNA form, the CDR3 reads TGTGCCAGCAGCCCTCAGACTAGCGGGGGGAGCACAGGGGAGCTGTTTTTT.

A remark on this clonotype: This may be a read error: a much more frequent sequence differs by one nucleotide. This sequence joins TRBV27 and TRBJ2-7, with 7 bases matching TRBD1. The V segment lost 3 bases and the J segment 0 bases; nucleotides outside the gene matches: 5. This CDR3 is 15 amino acids long. In germline, CDR1 is MNHEY, CDR2 SMNVEV (reference sequence). CDR3 amino acids: CASSFKDRTSYEQYF. DNA for the CDR3: TGTGCCAGCAGTTTTAAGGACAGGACCTCCTACGAGCAGTACTTC.

The gene calls are TRBV20-1 and TRBJ2-2, with D possibly TRBD1 on 6 matching bases. The CDR3 loop spans 16 amino acids. Trimming took off 1 base at V and 6 bases at J, with 18 bases between the two ends. Germline values: CDR1 DFQATT, CDR2 SNEGSKA (reference sequence). The DNA of the CDR3 is TGCAGTGCTAGAGGGAGGCCAGGGGCGGTTGCCGGGGAGCTGTTTTTT. This translates into CSARGRPGAVAGELFF.

Remarks on this clonotype: A much larger clone differs by one base, so this may be a read error. The chain carries TRBV5-1 and TRBJ1-4; D not certain. Germline CDR1 and CDR2: SGHRS and YFSETQ. The ends were cut back, 4 bases at V and 1 base at J, with 11 bases in the middle. The CDR3 runs to 15 residues. This CDR3 reads CASSAPARTNEKLFF. The CDR3 DNA reads as TGCGCCAGCAGCGCCCCGGCCAGAACTAATGAAAAACTGTTTTTT.

This clonotype is labeled as medium-sized. The genes are TRBV6-1 and TRBJ1-3, with D tentatively TRBD1 (5 bases). V lost 6 bases and J 0 bases, leaving 9 bases between the germline ends. This CDR3 contains 14 residues. Germline V lookup: CDR1 MNHNS, CDR2 SASEGT. This CDR3 reads CASRPDSSGNTIYF. The CDR3 DNA reads TGTGCCAGCAGACCAGACAGCTCTGGAAACACCATATATTTT.

Within the sample, this clonotype is medium-sized. The CDR3 is CASRRTGGGQPQHF. The CDR3 DNA reads TGTGCCAGCAGAAGGACAGGGGGCGGCCAGCCCCAGCATTTT. This rearrangement joins TRBV6-2 or TRBV6-3 to TRBJ1-5; 11 positions match TRBD1. V lost 6 bases and J lost 7; bases outside the gene matches: 5. The length of the CDR3 is 14 residues. Germline CDR1 is MNHEY and CDR2 is SVGEGT.

This clonotype is labeled medium-sized. The CDR3 is CASSFAPVPSYEQYF. The CDR3 coding sequence is TGTGCCAGCAGCTTCGCCCCAGTACCCAGCTACGAGCAGTACTTC. The V and J genes are TRBV7-3 and TRBJ2-7; no definite D call. CDR1 and CDR2 from the germline V gene are SGHTA and FQGTGA. The CDR3 loop spans 15 amino acids. V lost 3 bases, J lost 3 bases, and 15 bases lay in between.

Notes on this clonotype: At one boundary the junction diverges from the germline segment, which might be a read error. The gene calls are TRBV4-1 and TRBJ1-3; 8 bases agree with TRBD1. There are 17 residues in the CDR3. From germline, CDR1 is MGHRA and CDR2 YSYEKL. DNA of the CDR3: TGCGCCAGCAGCGAAGACCTCCCAGGGGGCGTTCCCAGGACCATATATTTT. It translates to CASSEDLPGGVPRTIYF.